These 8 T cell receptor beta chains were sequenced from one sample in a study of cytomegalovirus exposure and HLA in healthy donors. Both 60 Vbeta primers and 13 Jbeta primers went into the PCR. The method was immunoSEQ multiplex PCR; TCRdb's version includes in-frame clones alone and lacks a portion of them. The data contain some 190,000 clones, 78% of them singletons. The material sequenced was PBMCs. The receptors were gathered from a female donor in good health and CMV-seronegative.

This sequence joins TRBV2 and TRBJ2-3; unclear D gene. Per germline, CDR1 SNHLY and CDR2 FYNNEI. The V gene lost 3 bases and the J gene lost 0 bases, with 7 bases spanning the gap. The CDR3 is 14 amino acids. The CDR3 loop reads CASSESASTDTQYF. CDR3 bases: TGTGCCAGCAGTGAGAGTGCTAGCACAGATACGCAGTATTTT.

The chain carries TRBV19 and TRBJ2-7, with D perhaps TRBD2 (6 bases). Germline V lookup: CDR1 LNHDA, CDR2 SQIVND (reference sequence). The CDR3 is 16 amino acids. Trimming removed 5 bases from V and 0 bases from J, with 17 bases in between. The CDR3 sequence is CASSLFGAGSSYEQYF. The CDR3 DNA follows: TGTGCCAGTAGTCTGTTCGGCGCGGGGAGCTCCTACGAGCAGTACTTC. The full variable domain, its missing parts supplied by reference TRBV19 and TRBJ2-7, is DGGITQSPKYLFRKEGQNVTLSCEQNLNHDAMYWYRQDPGQGLRLIYYSQIVNDFQKGDIAEGYSVSREKKESFPLTVTSAQKNPTAFYLCASSLFGAGSSYEQYFGPGTRLTVT.

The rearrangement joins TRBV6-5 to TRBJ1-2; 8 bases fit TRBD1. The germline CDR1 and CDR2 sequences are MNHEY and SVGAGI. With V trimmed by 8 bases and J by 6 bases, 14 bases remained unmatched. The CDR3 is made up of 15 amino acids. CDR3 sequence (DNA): TGTGCCAGCCGTCCTAGTTCCACAGGGGGTCATGGCTACACCTTC. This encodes CASRPSSTGGHGYTF.

CDR3 in amino acids: CATSRGFSLASDEQFF. The CDR3 bases are TGTGCCACCAGCAGAGGGTTCTCGCTAGCTTCTGATGAGCAGTTCTTC. The chain links TRBV15 to TRBJ2-1; weak D call: TRBD2 (5 bases). The V gene lost 1 base and the J gene lost 8 bases, with 18 bases spanning the gap. Germline CDR1 and CDR2: LNHNV and YYDKDF (reference sequence). CDR3 length: 16 amino acids. The whole variable domain, filled in from reference TRBV15 and TRBJ2-1, reads DAMVIQNPRYQVTQFGKPVTLSCSQTLNHNVMYWYQQKSSQAPKLLFHYYDKDFNNEADTPDNFQSRRPNTSFCFLDIRSPGLGDTAMYLCATSRGFSLASDEQFFGPGTRLTVL.

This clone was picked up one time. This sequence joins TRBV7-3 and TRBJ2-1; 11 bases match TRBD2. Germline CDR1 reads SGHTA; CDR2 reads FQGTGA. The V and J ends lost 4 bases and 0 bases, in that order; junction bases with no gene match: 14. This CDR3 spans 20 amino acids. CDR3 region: CASSSEGRLAGQSSYNEQFF. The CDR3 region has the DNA TGTGCCAGCAGCTCCGAGGGTCGACTAGCGGGACAGAGCTCCTACAATGAGCAGTTCTTC.

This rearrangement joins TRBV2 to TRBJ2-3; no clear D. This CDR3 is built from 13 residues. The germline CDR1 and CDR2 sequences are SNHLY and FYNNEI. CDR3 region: CDDCILSTDTQYF. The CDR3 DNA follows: TGTGATGACTGTATCCTTAGCACAGATACGCAGTATTTT.

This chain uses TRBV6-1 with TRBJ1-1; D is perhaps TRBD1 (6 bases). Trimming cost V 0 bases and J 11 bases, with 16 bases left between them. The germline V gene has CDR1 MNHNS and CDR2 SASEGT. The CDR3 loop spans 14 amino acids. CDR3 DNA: TGTGCCAGCAGTGAAGCGCGACCACAGGGTAAGGCTTTCTTT. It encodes CASSEARPQGKAFF.

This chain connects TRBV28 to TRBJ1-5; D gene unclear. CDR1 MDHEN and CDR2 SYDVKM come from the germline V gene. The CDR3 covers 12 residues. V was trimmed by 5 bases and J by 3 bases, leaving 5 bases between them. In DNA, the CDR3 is TGTGCCAGCAGTACTTTCAATCAGCCCCAGCATTTT. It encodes CASSTFNQPQHF.